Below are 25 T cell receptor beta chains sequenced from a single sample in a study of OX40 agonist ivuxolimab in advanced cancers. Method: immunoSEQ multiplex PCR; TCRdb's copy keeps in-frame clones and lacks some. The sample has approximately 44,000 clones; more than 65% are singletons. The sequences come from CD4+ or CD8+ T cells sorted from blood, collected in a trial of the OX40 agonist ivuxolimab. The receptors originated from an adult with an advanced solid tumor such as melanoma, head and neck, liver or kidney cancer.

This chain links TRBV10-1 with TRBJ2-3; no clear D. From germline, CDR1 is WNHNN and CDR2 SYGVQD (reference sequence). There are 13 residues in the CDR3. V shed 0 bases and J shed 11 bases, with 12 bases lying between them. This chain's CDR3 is CASSESTGYRQYF. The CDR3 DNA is TGCGCCAGCAGTGAGTCGACCGGGTATAGGCAGTATTTT.

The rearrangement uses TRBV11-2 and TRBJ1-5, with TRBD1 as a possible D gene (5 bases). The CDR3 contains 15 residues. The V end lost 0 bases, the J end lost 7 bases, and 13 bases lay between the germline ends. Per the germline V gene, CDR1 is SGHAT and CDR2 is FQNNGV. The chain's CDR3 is CASSLEGRDDQPQHF. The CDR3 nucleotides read TGTGCCAGCAGCTTAGAAGGCAGGGATGACCAGCCCCAGCATTTT.

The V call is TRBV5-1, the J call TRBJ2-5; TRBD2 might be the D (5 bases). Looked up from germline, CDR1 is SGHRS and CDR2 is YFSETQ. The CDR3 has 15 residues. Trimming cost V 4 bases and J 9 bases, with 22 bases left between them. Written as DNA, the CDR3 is TGCGCCAGCAGCCCTAAAGGGAGCCTCTCGCAGGCCCAGTACTTC. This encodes CASSPKGSLSQAQYF.

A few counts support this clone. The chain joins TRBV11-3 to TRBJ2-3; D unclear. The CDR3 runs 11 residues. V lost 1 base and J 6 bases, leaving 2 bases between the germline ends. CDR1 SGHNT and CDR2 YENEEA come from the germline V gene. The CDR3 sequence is CASSLGDTQYF. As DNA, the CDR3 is TGTGCCAGCAGCTTAGGGGATACGCAGTATTTT.

In nucleotides, the CDR3 is TGTGCCAGTAGTATCACAACAGGTTACAATGAGCAGTTCTTC. It encodes CASSITTGYNEQFF. This chain joins TRBV19 and TRBJ2-1; perhaps TRBD1 as D (5 bases). This CDR3 comprises 14 residues. The germline V and J ends were trimmed by 3 bases and 4 bases, with 10 bases remaining between them. Per the germline V gene, CDR1 is LNHDA and CDR2 is SQIVND (reference sequence).

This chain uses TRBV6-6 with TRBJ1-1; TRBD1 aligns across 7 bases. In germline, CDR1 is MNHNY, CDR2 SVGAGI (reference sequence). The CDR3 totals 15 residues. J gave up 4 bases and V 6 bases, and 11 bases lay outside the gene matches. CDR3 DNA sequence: TGTGCCAGCAGGCCCAATGACAGGGTGATCACTGAAGCTTTCTTT. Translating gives CASRPNDRVITEAFF.

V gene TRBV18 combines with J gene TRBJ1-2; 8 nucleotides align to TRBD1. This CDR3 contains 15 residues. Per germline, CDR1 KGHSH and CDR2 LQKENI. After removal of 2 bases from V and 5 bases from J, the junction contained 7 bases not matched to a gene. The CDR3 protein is CASSPGQGAYYGYTF. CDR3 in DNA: TGTGCCAGCTCACCAGGGCAGGGGGCTTATTATGGCTACACCTTC.

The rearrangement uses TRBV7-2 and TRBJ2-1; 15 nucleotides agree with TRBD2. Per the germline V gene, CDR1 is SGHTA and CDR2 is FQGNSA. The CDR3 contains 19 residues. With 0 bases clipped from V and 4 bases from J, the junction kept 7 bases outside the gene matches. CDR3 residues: CASSLAAGLAGGRYNEQFF. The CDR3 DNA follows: TGTGCCAGCAGCTTAGCGGCGGGACTAGCGGGGGGCAGGTACAATGAGCAGTTCTTC.

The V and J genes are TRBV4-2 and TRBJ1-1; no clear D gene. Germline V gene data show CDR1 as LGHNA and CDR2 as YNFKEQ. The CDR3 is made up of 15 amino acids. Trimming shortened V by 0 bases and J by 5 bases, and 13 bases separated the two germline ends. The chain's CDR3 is CASSQDKGAETEAFF. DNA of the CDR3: TGTGCCAGCAGCCAAGATAAGGGCGCAGAGACTGAAGCTTTCTTT.

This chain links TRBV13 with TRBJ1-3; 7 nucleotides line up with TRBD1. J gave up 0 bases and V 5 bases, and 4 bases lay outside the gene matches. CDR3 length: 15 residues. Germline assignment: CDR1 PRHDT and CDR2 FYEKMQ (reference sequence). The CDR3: CASSRGQASGNTIYF. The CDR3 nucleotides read TGTGCCAGCAGCCGAGGACAGGCCTCTGGAAACACCATATATTTT.

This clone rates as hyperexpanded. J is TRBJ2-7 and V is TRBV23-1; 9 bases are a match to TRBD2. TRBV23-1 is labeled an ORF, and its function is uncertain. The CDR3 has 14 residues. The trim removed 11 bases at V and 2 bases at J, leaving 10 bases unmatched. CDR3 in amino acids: CAVASGILTYEQYF. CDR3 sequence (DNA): TGCGCCGTTGCTAGCGGGATCCTCACCTACGAGCAGTACTTC.

CDR3: CASETSMSTDTQYF. The CDR3, as DNA: TGTGCCAGCGAGACTAGCATGAGCACAGATACGCAGTATTTT. The V and J genes are TRBV6-1 and TRBJ2-3; 7 positions agree with TRBD2. V dropped 8 bases and J dropped 0; count of bases not matched to a gene: 5. Per the germline V gene, CDR1 is MNHNS and CDR2 is SASEGT. This CDR3 has 14 residues.

This CDR3 reads CASSDQGALPQHF. CDR3 bases: TGTGCCAGCAGTGATCAGGGGGCTCTGCCCCAGCATTTT. This rearrangement joins TRBV6-5 to TRBJ1-5; TRBD1 agrees at 8 bases. CDR3 length: 13 amino acids. Per germline, CDR1 MNHEY and CDR2 SVGAGI. V lost 5 bases, J lost 9 bases, and 6 bases stayed unmatched.

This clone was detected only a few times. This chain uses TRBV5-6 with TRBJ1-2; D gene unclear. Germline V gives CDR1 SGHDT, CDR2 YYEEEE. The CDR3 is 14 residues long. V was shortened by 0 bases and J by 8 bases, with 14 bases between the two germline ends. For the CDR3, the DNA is TGTGCCAGCAGCTTGGAGGTTGGGGTCCGGGGCTACACCTTC. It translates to CASSLEVGVRGYTF.

This CDR3 is CASSLEGDWVEQFF. CDR3 in DNA: TGCGCCAGCAGCTTGGAAGGGGATTGGGTTGAGCAGTTCTTC. This chain links TRBV5-1 with TRBJ2-1, with D maybe TRBD1 (5 bases). Germline CDR1 SGHRS, CDR2 YFSETQ. The CDR3 consists of 14 residues. The ends were cut back, 0 bases at V and 9 bases at J, with 13 bases in the middle.

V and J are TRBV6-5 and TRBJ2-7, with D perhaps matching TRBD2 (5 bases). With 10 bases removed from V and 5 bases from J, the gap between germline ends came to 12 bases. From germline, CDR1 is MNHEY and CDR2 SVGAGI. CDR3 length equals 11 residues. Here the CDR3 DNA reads TGTGCCACCGCGGGCCGGGACGAGCAGTACTTC. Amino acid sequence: CATAGRDEQYF.

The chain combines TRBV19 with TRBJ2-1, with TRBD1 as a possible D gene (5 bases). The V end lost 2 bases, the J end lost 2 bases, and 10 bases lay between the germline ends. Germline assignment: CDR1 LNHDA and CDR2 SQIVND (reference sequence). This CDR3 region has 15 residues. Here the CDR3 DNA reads TGTGCCAGTAGTATACTGCGACAGCCCTACAATGAGCAGTTCTTC. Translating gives CASSILRQPYNEQFF.

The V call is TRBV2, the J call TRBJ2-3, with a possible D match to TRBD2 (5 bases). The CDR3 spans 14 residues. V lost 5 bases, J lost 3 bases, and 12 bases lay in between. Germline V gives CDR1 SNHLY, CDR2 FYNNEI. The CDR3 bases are TGTGCCAGCAGTACAGAGGGAGCAACAGATACGCAGTATTTT. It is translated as CASSTEGATDTQYF.

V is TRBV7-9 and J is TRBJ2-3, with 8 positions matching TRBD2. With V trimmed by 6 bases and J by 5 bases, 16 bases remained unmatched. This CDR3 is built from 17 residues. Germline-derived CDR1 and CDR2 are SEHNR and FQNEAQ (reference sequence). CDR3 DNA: TGTGCCAGCAGATTCCCCCCAGCGGGAGAAGCCAGAGATACGCAGTATTTT. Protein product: CASRFPPAGEARDTQYF.

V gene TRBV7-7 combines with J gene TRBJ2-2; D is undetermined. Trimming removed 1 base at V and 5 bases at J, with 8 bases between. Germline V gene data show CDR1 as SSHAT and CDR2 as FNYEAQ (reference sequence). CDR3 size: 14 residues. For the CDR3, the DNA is TGTGCCAGCAGCTTAGTCTCCGAGACCGGGGAGCTGTTTTTT. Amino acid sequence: CASSLVSETGELFF.

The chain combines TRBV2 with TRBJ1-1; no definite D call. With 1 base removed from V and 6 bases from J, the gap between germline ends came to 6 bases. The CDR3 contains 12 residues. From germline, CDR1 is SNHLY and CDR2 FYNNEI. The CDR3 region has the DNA TGTGCCAGCAGTGAAGATCCCCCTGAAGCTTTCTTT. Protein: CASSEDPPEAFF.

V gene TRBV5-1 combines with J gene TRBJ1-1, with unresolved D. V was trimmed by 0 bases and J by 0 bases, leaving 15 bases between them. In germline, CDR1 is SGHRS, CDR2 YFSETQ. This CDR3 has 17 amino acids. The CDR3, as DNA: TGCGCCAGCAGCTTGGACTCGGTGGCCAGGTTGAACACTGAAGCTTTCTTT. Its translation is CASSLDSVARLNTEAFF.

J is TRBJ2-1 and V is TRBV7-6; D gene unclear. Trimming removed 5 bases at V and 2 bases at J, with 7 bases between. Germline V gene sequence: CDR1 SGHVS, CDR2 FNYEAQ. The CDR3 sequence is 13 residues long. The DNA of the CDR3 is TGTGCCAGCAGCCATCCCCCCTACAATGAGCAGTTCTTC. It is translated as CASSHPPYNEQFF.

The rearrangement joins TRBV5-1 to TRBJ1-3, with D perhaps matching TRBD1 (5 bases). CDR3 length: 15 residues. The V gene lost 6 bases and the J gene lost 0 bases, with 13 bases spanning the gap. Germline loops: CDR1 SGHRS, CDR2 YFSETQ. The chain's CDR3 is CASTSDSLSGNTIYF. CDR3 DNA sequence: TGCGCCAGCACTTCTGACAGTCTCTCTGGAAACACCATATATTTT.

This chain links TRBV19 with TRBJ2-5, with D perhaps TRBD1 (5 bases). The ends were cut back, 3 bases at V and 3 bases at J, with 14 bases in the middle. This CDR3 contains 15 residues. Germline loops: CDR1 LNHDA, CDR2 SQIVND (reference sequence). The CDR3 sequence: CASSIDGQGKETQYF. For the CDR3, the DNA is TGTGCCAGTAGTATTGACGGACAAGGGAAAGAGACCCAGTACTTC.